The 6 T cell receptor beta chains reported below all come from one sample, sequenced in a study of shared clonotypes between healthy human individuals. Sequenced by immunoSEQ multiplex PCR; TCRdb stores in-frame clones only, minus some. Of some 2.1 million clones in the sample, 90% to 95% were seen once. The sequencing sample was made of naive CD4+ T cells sorted from blood. Subset: CD45RA+ positively selected. Every receptor here comes from a man between 18 and 35 years old in good health.

A word on this clone: The identical CDR3 is also encoded by other nucleotide sequences in the sample. In nucleotides, the CDR3 is TGTGCCAGCAGCCTCGTAAGGGGGAGGACTGAAGCTTTCTTT. Translation gives CASSLVRGRTEAFF. This sequence joins TRBV11-2 and TRBJ1-1, with D possibly TRBD1 on 6 matching bases. This CDR3 is built from 14 residues. Germline-derived CDR1 and CDR2 are SGHAT and FQNNGV. Trimming shortened V by 5 bases and J by 5 bases, and 15 bases separated the two germline ends.

The V and J genes are TRBV6-1 and TRBJ2-3, with D maybe TRBD2 (6 bases). CDR1 and CDR2 from the germline V gene are MNHNS and SASEGT. The CDR3 consists of 15 residues. Trimming took 5 bases from V and 0 from J, leaving 12 bases between them. CDR3 amino acids: CASSRGGTSTDTQYF. The DNA of the CDR3 is TGTGCCAGCAGTCGGGGCGGGACTAGCACAGATACGCAGTATTTT.

This clone was observed once. The chain employs TRBV5-1 and TRBJ1-3; D not resolved. CDR3 length: 14 amino acids. V shed 6 bases and J shed 0 bases, with 10 bases lying between them. In germline, CDR1 is SGHRS, CDR2 YFSETQ. The CDR3 sequence is CASKETVSGNTIYF. Written as DNA, the CDR3 is TGCGCCAGCAAAGAAACAGTCTCTGGAAACACCATATATTTT.

Comment on this clone: The sample carries other DNA sequences with the same CDR3. The CDR3 spells CASTLAEAYNEQFF. CDR3 nucleotide sequence: TGCGCCAGCACCCTAGCGGAAGCCTACAATGAGCAGTTCTTC. The chain is built from TRBV5-1 and TRBJ2-1; the match to TRBD2 covers 7 bases. Germline V gene sequence: CDR1 SGHRS, CDR2 YFSETQ. This CDR3 comprises 14 residues. The junction had 5 bases not matched to a gene; V was cut back by 6 bases and J by 2 bases.

The chain carries TRBV18 and TRBJ1-1; maybe TRBD1 (6 bases). Trimming cost V 4 bases and J 4 bases, with 10 bases left between them. The CDR3 length is 13 residues. Germline V lookup: CDR1 KGHSH, CDR2 LQKENI. The CDR3 DNA reads TGTGCCAGCTCACTAGGGGGGGTCACTGAAGCTTTCTTT. Its translation: CASSLGGVTEAFF.

The chain recombines TRBV5-8 with TRBJ1-6, with no clear D. CDR1 and CDR2 from the germline V gene are SGHTS and YDEGEE. With 2 bases removed from V and 7 bases from J, the gap between germline ends came to 7 bases. CDR3 length equals 13 residues. The CDR3 DNA reads TGTGCCAGCAGCTTTCTTGGGAATTCACCCCTCCACTTT. Its translation: CASSFLGNSPLHF.